This TCR beta chain was recovered during a study of beta chain features in type 1 diabetes listed by TCRdb under 2018. Regarding the study in general: Patients and healthy donors did not differ in mean age, gender distribution, total cell number or subset yield. A total of 90 million to 120 million sorted cells were examined across all samples, and a strong correlation was observed between cell number per subset and RNA yield. In the study, TCRB repertoires of sorted circulating CD4+ T cell subsets from recently diagnosed type 1 diabetes patients were compared with those of matched healthy donors. Regulatory and stem cell-like memory subsets were isolated from only 8 patients and about eight healthy donors, whereas naive and central memory subsets came from all 30 or so donors.

The investigation overall reported the following: A moderate but significant shortening of TCRB CDR3 length was observed in type 1 diabetes patients in all four CD4+ subsets. At VDJ recombination sites, patients with type 1 diabetes made fewer insertions and deleted more nucleotides, a pattern implying thymic rearrangement abnormalities. Because cDNA rather than genomic DNA was sequenced, highly expressing activated cells could have been over-represented, although no difference in activation and CD3 levels was found between groups. Because small numbers of individuals were included in the HLA sub-analyses, any influence of HLA type on TCRB rearrangement was left unresolved. The naive, central memory and regulatory TCRB repertoires appeared to resemble one another more closely among patients than among healthy donors. Shorter templates might have been favored by PCR, but patient and control samples were amplified and corrected together, so both groups would have been affected equally by any skew.

Germline trimming amounts to 5 bases on V and 7 bases on J, with 8 as the count of junction bases outside the gene matches. CDR1 SQVTM and CDR2 ANQGSEA are derived from the germline V gene. The CDR3 sequence holds 15 residues, the cysteine and phenylalanine included. Left in the record is the CDR3 DNA by itself, 45 bases read in frame from the first base. A single peripheral blood draw of 90 to 150 mL on average was collected from each donor into heparinised tubes. Naive, central memory, regulatory and stem cell-like memory CD4+ T cells were sorted on a BD FACSAria II using a panel including CD45RO, CCR7, CD25, CD127, CD95 and CD27. All sorted populations exceeded 95% purity. PBMCs were isolated immediately by Lymphoprep density gradient centrifugation and stained directly without culture. To minimize batch effects, samples were stained and sorted in pairs, one healthy donor with one patient per experiment.

The entire amount of isolated RNA was reverse transcribed using the High Capacity cDNA Reverse Transcription Kit, so the sequenced TCRB transcripts were expressed ones. Deep immunoSEQ sequencing was performed on naive, central memory and regulatory T cell samples, with an average of around 3.5 million total reads per sample. Sorted cells were lysed in RLT buffer, and RNA was extracted using DNase-treated RNeasy Micro or Mini kits according to cell number. To prevent cross-contamination, each cell subset was processed individually, whereas patient and healthy donor samples were processed jointly. The immunoSEQ multiplex PCR was used to amplify TCRB sequences from cDNA, generating 87-bp fragments that spanned the CDR3 region. The amplicons were sequenced using the Illumina HiSeq platform. From the authors' description of their analysis: Synthetic template baselines were used to correct PCR bias computationally, reads within Hamming distance 2 were collapsed, and singletons that could not be merged were discarded. Reads were aligned against IMGT so that V, D and J genes, CDR3 length and insertions or deletions at six rearrangement sites could be assigned. Within each subset, clonotype counts were normalized to the number of sorted cells before true diversity and Gini coefficients were calculated with the tcR R package. The overlap coefficient, calculated on TCRB nucleotide sequences, was used to measure repertoire sharing. Out-of-frame TCRB sequences from naive cells were analyzed as a proxy for the pre-selection repertoire. This immuneACCESS table, as held by TCRdb, lists in-frame sequences with V and J called but not all clones. Of the missing ones, under half trace to an unresolved V gene in checked studies; the others have no known cause. The D gene and trimming were derived from the DNA, and the V and J assignments and clone size from that table. A total of about 330,000 clones appear in this sample, around 10% of them only once. Approximately 0.016% of the sample is taken by the ten largest.

This clone was counted between two and nine times. What antigen it recognizes has not been identified. One base away there is no much larger clone; base qualities are not given. Recombination linked TRBV29-1 to TRBJ2-1; the central 13 bases match TRBD2. Sequencing was performed on naive CD4+ T cells from blood. The intended sense of this specimen's cell subset or site label: true naive CD4+ T cells. This TCR derives from a woman in her 30s in good health. The CDR3 protein is CSVRRGTSGVNEQFF. The DNA sequence reads TGCAGCGTTCGACGAGGGACTAGCGGGGTTAATGAGCAGTTCTTC.